This T cell receptor (beta chain) is drawn from a study of CD8+CD57+ T cells in acquired aplastic anemia. This clonotype was seen at least ten times. The germline CDR1 and CDR2 sequences are SGHDT and YYEEEE. V was trimmed by 4 bases and J by 4 bases, leaving 11 bases between them. This CDR3 contains 13 residues. Profiling that covered TCR beta VDJ and CDR3 relied on genomic DNA as its template. TCRdb reprocessed the reads via MiXCR and lists one record per CDR3 protein. The sample consists of about 140,000 distinct CDR3 sequences, around two fifths of them appearing once. The sample was sorted CD4+, CD8+, or CD8+CD57+ T cells (not recorded which) from PBMCs. The chain uses TRBV5-6 and TRBJ1-2, with TRBD1 as a possible D gene (6 bases). This receptor was taken from a human donor in good health, serving as a control. The CDR3 sequence is CASSLGQSYGYTF. The DNA of the CDR3 is TGTGCCAGCAGCCTCGGACAGTCCTATGGCTACACCTTC.